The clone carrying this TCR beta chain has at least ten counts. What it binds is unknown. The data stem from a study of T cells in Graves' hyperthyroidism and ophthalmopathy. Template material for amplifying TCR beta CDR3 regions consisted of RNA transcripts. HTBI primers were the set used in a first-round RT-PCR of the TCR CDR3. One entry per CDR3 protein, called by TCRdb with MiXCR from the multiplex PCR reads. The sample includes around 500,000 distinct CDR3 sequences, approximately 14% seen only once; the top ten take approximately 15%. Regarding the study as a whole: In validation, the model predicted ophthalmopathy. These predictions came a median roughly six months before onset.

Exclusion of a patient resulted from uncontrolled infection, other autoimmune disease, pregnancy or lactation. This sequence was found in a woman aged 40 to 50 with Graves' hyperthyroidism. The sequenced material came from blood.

The CDR3 DNA sequence: TGTGCCAGCAATTCCTGGACTAGCGGATTCAATGAGCAGTTCTTC. This codes for CASNSWTSGFNEQFF. V gene TRBV12-3 or TRBV12-4 combines with J gene TRBJ2-1; 10 bases are shared with TRBD2. There are 15 residues in the CDR3. Trimming cost V 7 bases and J 6 bases; bases outside gene matches: 9.